One sample yielded the 15 T cell receptor beta chains listed below, sequenced in a study of OX40 agonist ivuxolimab in advanced cancers. The data were produced by immunoSEQ multiplex PCR, yet TCRdb's version contains in-frame clones alone and is incomplete. Of tens of thousands of clones in the sample, around 90% were seen once. The sequenced sample was CD4+ or CD8+ T cells sorted from blood, obtained in a trial of the OX40 agonist ivuxolimab. The source is an adult with an advanced solid tumor such as melanoma, head and neck, liver or kidney cancer.

The chain employs TRBV11-2 and TRBJ1-1; 7 bases line up with TRBD1. The CDR3 has 14 amino acids. Trimming took 3 bases from V and 5 from J; bases not matched to a gene: 6. CDR1 is SGHAT, CDR2 FQNNGV, per germline. CDR3 coding DNA: TGTGCCAGCAGCTTTAGACAGGGAGGAACTGAAGCTTTCTTT. It specifies CASSFRQGGTEAFF. Looking up the rest from reference TRBV11-2 and TRBJ1-1 gives the full variable domain: EAGVAQSPRYKIIEKRQSVAFWCNPISGHATLYWYQQILGQGPKLLIQFQNNGVVDDSQLPKDRFSAERLKGVDSTLKIQPAKLEDSAVYLCASSFRQGGTEAFFGQGTRLTVV.

V gene TRBV5-8 combines with J gene TRBJ2-3; D not certain. Germline loops: CDR1 SGHTS, CDR2 YDEGEE. V shed 6 bases and J shed 0 bases, with 14 bases lying between them. This CDR3 is 15 amino acids long. CDR3: CASILPLPSTDTQYF. For the CDR3, the DNA is TGTGCCAGCATCCTCCCCCTTCCGAGCACAGATACGCAGTATTTT.

J is TRBJ2-5 and V is TRBV5-1; 14 nucleotides line up with TRBD2. V trimming: 3 bases; J trimming: 3 bases; junction bases outside the gene matches: 4. The V gene's germline CDR1 is SGHRS and CDR2 YFSETQ. CDR3 length: 16 amino acids. This CDR3 is CASSSTSGRAKETQYF. CDR3 nucleotides: TGCGCCAGCAGCTCGACTAGCGGGAGGGCCAAAGAGACCCAGTACTTC.

The CDR3 spells CASSPTLDGYTF. Here the CDR3 DNA reads TGTGCCAGTTCTCCGACCTTGGATGGCTACACCTTC. The chain recombines TRBV6-6 with TRBJ1-2, with D unresolved. CDR1 and CDR2 (germline): MNHNY, SVGAGI (reference sequence). V was trimmed by 9 bases and J by 6 bases, leaving 14 bases between them. This CDR3 spans 12 amino acids.

This chain joins TRBV4-2 and TRBJ1-4; perhaps TRBD1 as D (5 bases). CDR3 length: 15 amino acids. CDR1 is LGHNA, CDR2 YNFKEQ, per germline. V was shortened by 0 bases and J by 8 bases, with 13 bases between the two germline ends. CDR3 loop: CASSQDGQKGEKLFF. CDR3 nucleotide sequence: TGTGCCAGCAGCCAAGATGGACAAAAAGGGGAAAAACTGTTTTTT.

The chain is built from TRBV6-1 and TRBJ1-5; D possibly corresponds to TRBD1 (6 bases). The CDR3 contains 14 residues. V was cut by 10 bases and J by 8 bases, with 21 bases left in between. The germline V gene has CDR1 MNHNS and CDR2 SASEGT. The CDR3 region has the DNA TGTGCCACTAACAGGCTAGGGGGAATTGAGCCCCAGCATTTT. It is translated as CATNRLGGIEPQHF.

The rearrangement links TRBV10-1 to TRBJ1-2; no clear D gene. CDR1 is WNHNN, CDR2 SYGVQD, per germline (reference sequence). V was shortened by 6 bases and J by 8 bases, with 16 bases between the two germline ends. This CDR3 comprises 13 residues. CDR3 sequence: CASSANLYSGYTF. The CDR3 DNA is TGCGCCAGCAGCGCTAACCTCTATAGCGGCTACACCTTC.

This clone was observed a single time. This chain links TRBV5-5 with TRBJ1-1; D is uncertain. The germline V and J ends were trimmed by 7 bases and 1 base, with 14 bases remaining between them. Germline loops: CDR1 SGHKS, CDR2 YYEKEE (reference sequence). The CDR3 covers 14 residues. CDR3 coding DNA: TGTGCCAGCTTCACCGGGCTGACGAACACTGAAGCTTTCTTT. Its translation: CASFTGLTNTEAFF. Drawing the rest from reference TRBV5-5 and TRBJ1-1, the complete variable domain is DAGVTQSPTHLIKTRGQQVTLRCSPISGHKSVSWYQQVLGQGPQFIFQYYEKEERGRGNFPDRFSARQFPNYSSELNVNALLLGDSALYLCASFTGLTNTEAFFGQGTRLTVV.

This clone was detected a few times. This sequence joins TRBV5-1 and TRBJ1-2; 7 bases are a match to TRBD1. V was clipped by 4 bases and J by 6 bases; unmatched bases: 6. The CDR3 covers 13 residues. CDR1 SGHRS and CDR2 YFSETQ come from the germline V gene. CDR3 sequence (DNA): TGCGCCAGCAGCGTGGGACAGCACCATGGCTACACCTTC. The encoded protein is CASSVGQHHGYTF.

This clone was seen once. The chain uses TRBV6-1 and TRBJ2-7, with D unclear. This CDR3 has 13 residues. Trimming left V 2 bases short and J 2 bases short, with 7 bases between. Germline loops: CDR1 MNHNS, CDR2 SASEGT. The CDR3, as DNA: TGTGCCAGCAGTGAAATGGTTACCTACGAGCAGTACTTC. Its protein is CASSEMVTYEQYF.

This chain uses TRBV6-6 with TRBJ1-2, with a weak D call TRBD1 (5 bases). This CDR3 is built from 13 residues. The germline CDR1 and CDR2 sequences are MNHNY and SVGAGI (reference sequence). The CDR3 reads CAITRGNNYGYTF. Here the CDR3 DNA reads TGTGCAATCACTAGGGGAAACAACTATGGCTACACCTTC.

J is TRBJ2-1 and V is TRBV11-2; maybe TRBD1 (6 bases). This CDR3 is built from 15 residues. The germline V gene has CDR1 SGHAT and CDR2 FQNNGV. Trimming cost V 3 bases and J 4 bases, with 13 bases left between them. CDR3 region: CASSLSGTSYNEQFF. CDR3 bases: TGTGCCAGCAGCTTGTCCGGGACAAGTTACAATGAGCAGTTCTTC.

Remarks on this clone: A junction end diverges from the germline sequence, so it may reflect a read error. J is TRBJ1-1 and V is TRBV6-1; D not resolved. The CDR3 consists of 17 residues. The V gene's germline CDR1 is MNHNS and CDR2 SASEGT. The CDR3 region is CASREVAGLGLSTEAFF. CDR3 DNA: TGTGCCAGCAGGGAAGTGGCCGGGTTAGGCTTGAGCACTGAAGCTTTCTTT.

The J gene is TRBJ2-7, the V gene TRBV4-2, with 11 bases aligning to TRBD1. Germline V gene sequence: CDR1 LGHNA, CDR2 YNFKEQ. Losses at the gene ends were 4 bases for V and 6 bases for J; bases not matched to a gene: 5. The CDR3 has 14 residues. The CDR3 sequence is CASSLSGTGGEQYF. The DNA of the CDR3 is TGTGCCAGCAGCCTATCCGGGACAGGGGGCGAGCAGTACTTC.

The V and J genes are TRBV4-1 and TRBJ1-1, with 7 nucleotides matching TRBD1. The CDR3 loop spans 15 amino acids. CDR1 and CDR2 (germline): MGHRA, YSYEKL. The V and J ends lost 5 bases and 0 bases, in that order; junction bases with no gene match: 6. The CDR3 nucleotides read TGCGCCAGCAGCGCTACGACAGGGATGAACACTGAAGCTTTCTTT. It specifies CASSATTGMNTEAFF.